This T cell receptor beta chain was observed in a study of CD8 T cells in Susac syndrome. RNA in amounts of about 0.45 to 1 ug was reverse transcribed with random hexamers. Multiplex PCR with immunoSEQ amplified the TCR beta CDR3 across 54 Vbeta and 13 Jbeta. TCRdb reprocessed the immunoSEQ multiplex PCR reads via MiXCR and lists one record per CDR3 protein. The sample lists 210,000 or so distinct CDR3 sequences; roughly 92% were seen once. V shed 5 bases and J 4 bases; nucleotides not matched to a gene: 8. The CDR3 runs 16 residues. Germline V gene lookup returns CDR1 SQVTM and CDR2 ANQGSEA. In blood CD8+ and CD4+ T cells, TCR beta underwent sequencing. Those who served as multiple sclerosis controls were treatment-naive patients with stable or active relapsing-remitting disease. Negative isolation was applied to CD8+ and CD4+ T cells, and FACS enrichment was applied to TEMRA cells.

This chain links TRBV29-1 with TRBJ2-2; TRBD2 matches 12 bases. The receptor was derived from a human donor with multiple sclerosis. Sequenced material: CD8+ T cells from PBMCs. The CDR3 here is CSVRASGRVGTGELFF. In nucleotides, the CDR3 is TGCAGCGTTCGTGCTAGCGGGAGGGTTGGCACCGGGGAGCTGTTTTTT.